One and the same sample provided the 5 T cell receptor beta chains below, sequenced in a study of T cell repertoires in cytomegalovirus infection. TCRdb itself ran the reads through MiXCR, one entry per CDR3 protein. This sample has fewer than 950,000 distinct CDR3 sequences; 32% occur once, and the top ten carry around an eighth. Antigen specificity for these receptors is unknown. Sequences were derived from cultured CD8+ T cells from PBMCs, sampled from culture after CMV antigen stimulation. The receptors were gathered from a human donor in good health (CMV status not recorded). Some clones in this sample may be carry-over from other donors' samples.

This clonotype has more than one count but fewer than ten. A read error may produce the germline difference seen at one junction end. This chain uses TRBV28 with TRBJ1-1; TRBD1 might be the D (6 bases). Per germline, CDR1 MDHEN and CDR2 SYDVKM. CDR3 length: 11 residues. CDR3 DNA: TGTGCCAGCAGTTGGGCCGGGACACGGGTCTTT. It is translated as CASSWAGTRVF.

In this sample, this clonotype turned up a few times. The genes are TRBV6-6 and TRBJ1-1; TRBD1 is a possible D gene (5 bases). The CDR3 extends over 14 amino acids. V dropped 0 bases and J dropped 4 bases, with 9 bases sitting between them. Germline lookup yields CDR1 MNHNY and CDR2 SVGAGI (reference sequence). For the CDR3, the DNA is TGTGCCAGCAGTTACTCGTCAGGGACCACTGAAGCTTTCTTT. As protein: CASSYSSGTTEAFF.

There are a few counts of this clonotype. The V and J genes are TRBV27 and TRBJ2-3; 9 bases are shared with TRBD1. This CDR3 is 17 amino acids long. CDR1 is MNHEY and CDR2 is SMNVEV in the germline V gene (reference sequence). The V and J ends lost 6 bases and 0 bases, in that order; junction bases with no gene match: 10. The CDR3 DNA reads as TGTGCCAGCAGCCACAGGGACAGGGTAAGGAGCACAGATACGCAGTATTTT. This codes for CASSHRDRVRSTDTQYF.

The gene calls are TRBV19 and TRBJ2-7, with D possibly being TRBD1 or TRBD2 (5 bases each). The CDR3 totals 14 residues. Trimming removed 1 base at V and 0 bases at J, with 7 bases between. Germline assignment: CDR1 LNHDA and CDR2 SQIVND (reference sequence). CDR3 protein: CASSIGGSSYEQYF. For the CDR3, the DNA is TGTGCCAGTAGTATAGGGGGGTCCTCCTACGAGCAGTACTTC.

This clonotype was counted at least ten times. This rearrangement joins TRBV6-1 to TRBJ1-5; 7 positions match TRBD1. After removal of 4 bases from V and 4 bases from J, the junction contained 7 bases not matched to a gene. This CDR3 region has 15 residues. Germline CDR1 and CDR2: MNHNS and SASEGT. The CDR3 region is CASSASRDRNQPQHF. The CDR3 coding sequence is TGTGCCAGCAGTGCAAGTAGGGACAGAAATCAGCCCCAGCATTTT.